The T cell receptor (beta chain) described here comes from a study of CD8+CD57+ T cells in acquired aplastic anemia. Investigators profiled TCR beta VDJ and CDR3 from genomic DNA template. Using its own MiXCR run on the reads, TCRdb lists one record per CDR3 protein. The table lists over 150,000 distinct CDR3 sequences, nearly 65% of them singletons, with under 45% in the top ten. There are 16 residues in the CDR3. V lost 4 bases to trimming and J lost 2 bases, with 14 bases between them. Germline V gene data show CDR1 as KGHDR and CDR2 as SFDVKD. Those patients picked for sequencing had displayed CD8+CD57+ cell expansion on flow cytometry.

The receptor comes from a human donor with aplastic anemia. The material sequenced was sorted CD4+, CD8+, or CD8+CD57+ T cells (not recorded which) from PBMCs. V and J are TRBV24-1 and TRBJ1-5; maybe TRBD1 (5 bases). CDR3 region: CATSDPSTGGNQPQHF. CDR3 DNA: TGTGCCACCAGTGACCCGTCCACGGGGGGCAATCAGCCCCAGCATTTT.